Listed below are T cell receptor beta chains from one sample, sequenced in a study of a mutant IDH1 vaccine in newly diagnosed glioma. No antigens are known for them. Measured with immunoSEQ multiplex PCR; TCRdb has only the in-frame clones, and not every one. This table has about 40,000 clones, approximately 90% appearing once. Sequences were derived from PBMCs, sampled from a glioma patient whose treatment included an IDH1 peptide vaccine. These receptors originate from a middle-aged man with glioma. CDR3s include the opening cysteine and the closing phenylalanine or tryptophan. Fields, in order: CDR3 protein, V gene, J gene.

CASSPFRGSVTDTQYF	TRBV7-8	TRBJ2-3
CASSIGGRTDTQYF	TRBV19	TRBJ2-3
CASSVAGPNQGGAEAFF	TRBV9	TRBJ1-1
CAWTRGGAQGSYNSPLHF	TRBV30	TRBJ1-6
CASSLGGQRVAFF	TRBV11-2	TRBJ1-1
CASSGEGTLTEAFF	TRBV6-1	TRBJ1-1
CASSFGTSGRSTDTQYF	TRBV5-1	TRBJ2-3
CASSGGQGVTTDTQYF	TRBV4-3	TRBJ2-3
CASSQVYLNTGELFF	TRBV4-3	TRBJ2-2
CASSLTGKGNTEAFF	TRBV5-1	TRBJ1-1
CASSQSRDNEKLFF	TRBV23-1	TRBJ1-4
CATSRGGGGSNEQYF	TRBV15	.
CASVLRKPSWGTDTQYF	TRBV10-1	TRBJ2-3
CASSLGGLYGYTF	TRBV7-9	TRBJ1-2
CASSLGEGTRGETQYF	TRBV5-1	TRBJ2-5
CASIGGTWTEAFF	TRBV28	TRBJ1-1
CSVAGTGGRGTGELFF	TRBV29-1	TRBJ2-2
CASSVEGLAGPYEQYF	TRBV9	TRBJ2-7
CASSSTGGPNEKLFF	TRBV19	TRBJ1-4
CASSLPRTGGNSPLHF	TRBV6-6	TRBJ1-6